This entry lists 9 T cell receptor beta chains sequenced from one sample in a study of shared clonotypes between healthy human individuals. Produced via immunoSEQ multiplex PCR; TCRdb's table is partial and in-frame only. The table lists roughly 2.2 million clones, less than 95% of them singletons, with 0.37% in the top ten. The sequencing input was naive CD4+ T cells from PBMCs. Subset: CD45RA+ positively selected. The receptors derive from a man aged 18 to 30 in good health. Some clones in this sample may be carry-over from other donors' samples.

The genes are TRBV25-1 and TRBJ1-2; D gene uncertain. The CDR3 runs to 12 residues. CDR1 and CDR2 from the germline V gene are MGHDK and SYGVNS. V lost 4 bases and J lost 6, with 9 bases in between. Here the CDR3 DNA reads TGTGCCAGCAGTGTTGGTCATAATGGCTACACCTTC. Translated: CASSVGHNGYTF.

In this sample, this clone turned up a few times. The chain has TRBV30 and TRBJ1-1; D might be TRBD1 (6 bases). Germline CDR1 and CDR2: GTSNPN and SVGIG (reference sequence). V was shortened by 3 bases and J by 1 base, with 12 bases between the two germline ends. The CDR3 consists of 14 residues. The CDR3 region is CAWSLKGGNTEAFF. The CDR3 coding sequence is TGTGCCTGGAGCCTCAAAGGGGGGAACACTGAAGCTTTCTTT.

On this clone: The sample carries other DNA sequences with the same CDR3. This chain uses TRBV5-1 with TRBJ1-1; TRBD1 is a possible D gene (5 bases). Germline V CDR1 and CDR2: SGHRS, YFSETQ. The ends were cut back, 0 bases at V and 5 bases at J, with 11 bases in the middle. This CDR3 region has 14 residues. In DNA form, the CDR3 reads TGCGCCAGCAGCTTGGGGGCAGGGAGGACTGAAGCTTTCTTT. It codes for CASSLGAGRTEAFF.

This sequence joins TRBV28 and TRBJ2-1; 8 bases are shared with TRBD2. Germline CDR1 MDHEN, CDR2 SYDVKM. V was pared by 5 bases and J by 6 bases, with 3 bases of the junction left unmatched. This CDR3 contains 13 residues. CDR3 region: CASSNLAGNEQFF. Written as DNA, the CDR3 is TGTGCCAGCAGTAATCTAGCGGGCAATGAGCAGTTCTTC. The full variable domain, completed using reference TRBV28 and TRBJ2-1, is DVKVTQSSRYLVKRTGEKVFLECVQDMDHENMFWYRQDPGLGLRLIYFSYDVKMKEKGDIPEGYSVSREKKERFSLILESASTNQTSMYLCASSNLAGNEQFFGPGTRLTVL.

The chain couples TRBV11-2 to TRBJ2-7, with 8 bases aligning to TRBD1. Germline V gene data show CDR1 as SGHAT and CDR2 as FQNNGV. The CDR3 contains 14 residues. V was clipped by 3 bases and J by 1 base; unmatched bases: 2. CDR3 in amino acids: CASSFYRGSYEQYF. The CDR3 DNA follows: TGTGCCAGCAGCTTCTACAGGGGGTCCTACGAGCAGTACTTC.

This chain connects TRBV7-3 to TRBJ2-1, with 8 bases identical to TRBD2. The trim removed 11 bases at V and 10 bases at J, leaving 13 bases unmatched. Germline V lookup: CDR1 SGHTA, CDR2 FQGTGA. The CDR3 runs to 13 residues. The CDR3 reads CAVGSGSPTEQFF. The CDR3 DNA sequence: TGTGCCGTAGGGAGCGGGAGCCCCACCGAGCAGTTCTTC.

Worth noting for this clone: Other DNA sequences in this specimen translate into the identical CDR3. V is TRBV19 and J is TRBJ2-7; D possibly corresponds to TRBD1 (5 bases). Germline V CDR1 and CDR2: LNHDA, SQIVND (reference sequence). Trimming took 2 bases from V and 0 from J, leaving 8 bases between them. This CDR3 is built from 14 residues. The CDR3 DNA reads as TGTGCCAGTAGTATAATCCAGGGCTCCTACGAGCAGTACTTC. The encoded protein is CASSIIQGSYEQYF.

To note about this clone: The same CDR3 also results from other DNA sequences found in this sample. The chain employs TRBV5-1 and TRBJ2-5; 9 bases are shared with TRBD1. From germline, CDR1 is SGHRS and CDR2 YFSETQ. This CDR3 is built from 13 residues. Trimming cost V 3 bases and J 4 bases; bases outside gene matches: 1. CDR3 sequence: CASSSGQGETQYF. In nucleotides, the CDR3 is TGCGCCAGCAGCTCGGGACAGGGAGAGACCCAGTACTTC.

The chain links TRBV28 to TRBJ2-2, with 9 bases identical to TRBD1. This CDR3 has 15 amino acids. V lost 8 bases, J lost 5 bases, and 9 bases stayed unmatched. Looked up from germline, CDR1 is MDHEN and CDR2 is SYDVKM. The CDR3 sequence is CASRWGTGMTGELFF. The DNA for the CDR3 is TGTGCCAGCCGTTGGGGGACAGGGATGACCGGGGAGCTGTTTTTT. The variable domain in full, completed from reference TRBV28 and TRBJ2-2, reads DVKVTQSSRYLVKRTGEKVFLECVQDMDHENMFWYRQDPGLGLRLIYFSYDVKMKEKGDIPEGYSVSREKKERFSLILESASTNQTSMYLCASRWGTGMTGELFFGEGSRLTVL.